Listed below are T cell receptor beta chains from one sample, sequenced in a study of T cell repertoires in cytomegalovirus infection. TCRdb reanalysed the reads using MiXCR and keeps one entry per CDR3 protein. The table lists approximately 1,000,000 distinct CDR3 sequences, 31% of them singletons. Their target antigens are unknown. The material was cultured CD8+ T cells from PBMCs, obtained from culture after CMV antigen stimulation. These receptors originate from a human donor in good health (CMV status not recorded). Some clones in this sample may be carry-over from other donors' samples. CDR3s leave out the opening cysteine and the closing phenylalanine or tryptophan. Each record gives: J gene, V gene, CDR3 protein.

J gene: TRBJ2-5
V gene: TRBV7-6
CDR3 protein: ASSLFREQETQY

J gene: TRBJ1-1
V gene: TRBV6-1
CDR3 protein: ASSEVQPTGSAF

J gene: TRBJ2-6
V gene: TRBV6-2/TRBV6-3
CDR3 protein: ASTWDGPSGANVLT

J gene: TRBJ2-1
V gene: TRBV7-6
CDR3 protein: TSSLSGGRYNEQF

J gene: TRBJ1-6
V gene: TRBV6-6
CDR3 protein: AGGRPGALH

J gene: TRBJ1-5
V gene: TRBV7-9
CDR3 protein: ASSPSGALQPQH

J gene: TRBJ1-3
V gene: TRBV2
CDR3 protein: AIRRESGNTIY

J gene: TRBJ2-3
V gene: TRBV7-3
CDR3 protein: ASSLGDPGQGSTLAGAYTDTQY

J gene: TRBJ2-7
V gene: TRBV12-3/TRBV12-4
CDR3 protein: ASTDGSYEQY

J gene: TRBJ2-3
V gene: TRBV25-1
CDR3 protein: ASSERRSTDTQY